The 25 T cell receptor beta chains reported below all come from one sample, sequenced in a study of T cell repertoires in cytomegalovirus infection. TCRdb itself ran the reads through MiXCR, one entry per CDR3 protein. Found here are about 60,000 distinct CDR3 sequences, approximately 36% of them singletons; the top ten hold about two thirds. No antigen is known for these receptors. Sequencing was performed on PBMCs, sequenced either directly or after in vitro stimulation (not recorded which). These receptors were obtained from a human donor in good health (CMV status not recorded). Some clones in this sample may be carry-over from other donors' samples.

This clonotype was seen only a few times. V usage is TRBV11-2 and J usage is TRBJ2-4; no reliable D call. There are 14 residues in the CDR3. CDR1 SGHAT and CDR2 FQNNGV come from the germline V gene. Deletions cut 8 bases from V and 0 bases from J, with 11 bases between. The CDR3, as DNA: TGTGCCAGCCGTAGAGAACTAGCCAAAAACATTCAGTACTTC. Translated: CASRRELAKNIQYF.

V gene TRBV19 combines with J gene TRBJ2-1; tentative D call: TRBD1 (5 bases). Trimming took off 3 bases at V and 0 bases at J, with 6 bases between the two ends. The germline V gene encodes CDR1 LNHDA and CDR2 SQIVND (reference sequence). There are 14 residues in the CDR3. CDR3 in DNA: TGTGCCAGTAGTATGGGGCCCTCCTACAATGAGCAGTTCTTC. Amino acids: CASSMGPSYNEQFF.

This clonotype was found a few times. V and J are TRBV27 and TRBJ2-7; 10 bases agree with TRBD1. The CDR3 extends over 16 amino acids. The V gene end was trimmed by 6 bases and the J gene end by 2 bases; junction bases not matched to a gene: 10. CDR1 and CDR2 from the germline V gene are MNHEY and SMNVEV (reference sequence). CDR3 coding DNA: TGTGCCAGCAGAGGAAACCCCGGGACAGGGGCCTACGAGCAGTACTTC. It is translated as CASRGNPGTGAYEQYF.

The chain couples TRBV7-2 to TRBJ2-1; 8 nucleotides align to TRBD2. This CDR3 has 16 amino acids. V shed 2 bases, J shed 4 bases, and the junction held 7 bases outside the gene matches. Germline V lookup: CDR1 SGHTA, CDR2 FQGNSA. The CDR3 DNA is TGTGCCAGCAGCTTAAACCGGGGGGGGTTTTACAATGAGCAGTTCTTC. Protein: CASSLNRGGFYNEQFF.

The rearrangement links TRBV10-3 to TRBJ2-7; maybe TRBD1 (6 bases). Trimming cost V 3 bases and J 4 bases, with 13 bases left between them. The germline gives CDR1 ENHRY, CDR2 SYGVKD. The CDR3 runs to 14 residues. CDR3 amino acids: CAISDEAGAYEQYF. Written as DNA, the CDR3 is TGTGCCATCAGTGATGAGGCAGGGGCGTACGAGCAGTACTTC.

The J gene is TRBJ1-1, the V gene TRBV11-2; no reliable D call. V gave up 1 base and J gave up 0 bases, with 6 bases separating them. The CDR3 is 14 amino acids. Germline V gene data show CDR1 as SGHAT and CDR2 as FQNNGV. The DNA for the CDR3 is TGTGCCAGCAGCTTAGCGGCTCTGAACACTGAAGCTTTCTTT. It is translated as CASSLAALNTEAFF. The full variable domain, with the rest looked up from reference TRBV11-2 and TRBJ1-1, is EAGVAQSPRYKIIEKRQSVAFWCNPISGHATLYWYQQILGQGPKLLIQFQNNGVVDDSQLPKDRFSAERLKGVDSTLKIQPAKLEDSAVYLCASSLAALNTEAFFGQGTRLTVV.

The chain couples TRBV19 to TRBJ2-7, with 9 bases identical to TRBD1. The ends lost 4 bases at V and 5 bases at J; junction bases unmatched: 9. Germline CDR1 is LNHDA and CDR2 is SQIVND (reference sequence). The CDR3 consists of 15 residues. The CDR3 protein is CASSRTGTGIDEQYF. CDR3 nucleotide sequence: TGTGCCAGTAGTAGAACCGGGACAGGGATCGACGAGCAGTACTTC. The variable domain in full, completed from reference TRBV19 and TRBJ2-7, reads DGGITQSPKYLFRKEGQNVTLSCEQNLNHDAMYWYRQDPGQGLRLIYYSQIVNDFQKGDIAEGYSVSREKKESFPLTVTSAQKNPTAFYLCASSRTGTGIDEQYFGPGTRLTVT.

This clonotype was picked up a small number of times. V and J are TRBV19 and TRBJ2-1; 11 positions agree with TRBD1. V trimming: 0 bases; J trimming: 0 bases; junction bases outside the gene matches: 7. Germline values: CDR1 LNHDA, CDR2 SQIVND (reference sequence). This CDR3 contains 19 residues. CDR3 loop: CASSIDRGTGGSSYNEQFF. In DNA form, the CDR3 reads TGTGCCAGTAGTATAGATCGGGGGACAGGGGGTAGCTCCTACAATGAGCAGTTCTTC.

The chain links TRBV24-1 to TRBJ2-5; D is possibly TRBD1 (6 bases). V lost 4 bases, J lost 4 bases, and 12 bases lay in between. Looked up from germline, CDR1 is KGHDR and CDR2 is SFDVKD. The CDR3 is 14 amino acids. CDR3 region: CATSDPTGSETQYF. In DNA form, the CDR3 reads TGTGCCACCAGTGACCCTACAGGGTCAGAGACCCAGTACTTC.

This clonotype has a count of ten or more. The chain uses TRBV7-2 and TRBJ1-6; TRBD1 aligns across 7 bases. The CDR3 runs 15 residues. From germline, CDR1 is SGHTA and CDR2 FQGNSA. The ends lost 5 bases at V and 9 bases at J; junction bases unmatched: 10. The CDR3 reads CASSPTGSQGSPLHF. The CDR3 DNA follows: TGTGCCAGCAGCCCGACAGGGTCCCAGGGTTCACCCCTCCACTTT.

This clonotype was found a few times. This chain joins TRBV15 and TRBJ2-7; a possible D gene is TRBD2 (5 bases). Germline V gives CDR1 LNHNV, CDR2 YYDKDF (reference sequence). The CDR3 sequence is 15 residues long. The germline V and J ends were trimmed by 4 bases and 3 bases, with 16 bases remaining between them. CDR3 region: CATSTASGPSYEQYF. The CDR3 region has the DNA TGTGCCACCAGCACTGCCAGCGGTCCCAGCTACGAGCAGTACTTC.

This clonotype came up many times. This sequence joins TRBV7-2 and TRBJ2-5; possibly TRBD1 for D (6 bases). The germline V and J ends were trimmed by 5 bases and 7 bases, with 17 bases remaining between them. CDR1 SGHTA and CDR2 FQGNSA come from the germline V gene. The CDR3 loop spans 14 amino acids. The CDR3, as DNA: TGTGCCAGCAGCCCCGACAGGTACTCTTGGACCCAGTACTTC. This encodes CASSPDRYSWTQYF.

This clonotype has a handful of counts. This rearrangement joins TRBV5-1 to TRBJ1-3; 8 bases are shared with TRBD1. This CDR3 has 16 amino acids. J gave up 1 base and V 0 bases, and 3 bases lay outside the gene matches. Germline CDR1 SGHRS, CDR2 YFSETQ. CDR3 bases: TGCGCCAGCAGCTTGGCCGGACAGGGATCTGGAAACACCATATATTTT. As protein: CASSLAGQGSGNTIYF.

V is TRBV27 and J is TRBJ2-3; 16 bases are a match to TRBD2. J was trimmed by 1 base and V by 6 bases; bases with no gene match: 7. This CDR3 contains 18 residues. Per germline, CDR1 MNHEY and CDR2 SMNVEV (reference sequence). The CDR3 nucleotides are TGTGCCAGCAGCGGGACTAGCGGGGGGGCTCGTGGCACAGATACGCAGTATTTT. Translated, it gives CASSGTSGGARGTDTQYF.

The J gene is TRBJ1-5, the V gene TRBV12-3 or TRBV12-4; 7 bases agree with TRBD1. The CDR3 contains 14 residues. The J segment lost 7 bases and the V segment lost 6 bases, leaving 9 bases of the junction unmatched. CDR3 sequence: CASSLSDRVQPQHF. The CDR3 DNA reads TGTGCCAGCAGCTTATCCGACAGGGTGCAGCCCCAGCATTTT.

The chain joins TRBV7-9 to TRBJ1-3; the D is unclear. In germline, CDR1 is SEHNR, CDR2 FQNEAQ (reference sequence). The V end lost 0 bases, the J end lost 4 bases, and 4 bases lay between the germline ends. This CDR3 has 13 residues. Written as DNA, the CDR3 is TGTGCCAGCAGCTTAGCTGAAGGAAACACCATATATTTT. The encoded protein is CASSLAEGNTIYF.

The chain couples TRBV12-5 to TRBJ1-4, with a possible D match to TRBD1 (6 bases). The CDR3 totals 12 residues. Germline CDR1 and CDR2: LGHNT and FRNRAP. V lost 10 bases, J lost 6 bases, and 12 bases lay in between. The CDR3 sequence: CATHRDDEKLFF. The CDR3, as DNA: TGTGCTACTCACAGGGATGATGAAAAACTGTTTTTT.

J is TRBJ2-1 and V is TRBV7-9; 7 bases are a match to TRBD1. Per germline, CDR1 SEHNR and CDR2 FQNEAQ (reference sequence). The CDR3 covers 15 residues. V shed 3 bases, J shed 4 bases, and the junction held 6 bases outside the gene matches. This chain's CDR3 is CASSLGQGEYNEQFF. The CDR3 DNA follows: TGTGCCAGCAGCTTGGGGCAGGGGGAATACAATGAGCAGTTCTTC. Full variable domain (rest looked up from reference TRBV7-9 and TRBJ2-1): DTGVSQNPRHKITKRGQNVTFRCDPISEHNRLYWYRQTLGQGPEFLTYFQNEAQLEKSRLLSDRFSAERPKGSFSTLEIQRTEQGDSAMYLCASSLGQGEYNEQFFGPGTRLTVL.

This clonotype was seen more than once but under ten times. This rearrangement joins TRBV5-1 to TRBJ2-3; 7 bases align to TRBD2. Germline V gene data show CDR1 as SGHRS and CDR2 as YFSETQ. J was trimmed by 0 bases and V by 4 bases; bases with no gene match: 5. The CDR3 spans 15 residues. Written as DNA, the CDR3 is TGCGCCAGCAGCGTGGGCGGGAGAAGCACAGATACGCAGTATTTT. This gives the protein CASSVGGRSTDTQYF.

The chain combines TRBV18 with TRBJ2-1; D possibly corresponds to TRBD1 (5 bases). Trimming stripped 2 bases from V and 6 bases from J, with 11 bases between. This CDR3 is built from 14 residues. Per germline, CDR1 KGHSH and CDR2 LQKENI. The chain's CDR3 is CASSPGQGGNEQFF. The CDR3, as DNA: TGTGCCAGCTCACCAGGGCAGGGTGGCAATGAGCAGTTCTTC.

The chain uses TRBV27 and TRBJ2-1; 8 positions agree with TRBD2. The CDR3 runs to 15 residues. Germline V gene data show CDR1 as MNHEY and CDR2 as SMNVEV (reference sequence). With 2 bases clipped from V and 10 bases from J, the junction kept 10 bases outside the gene matches. The CDR3 DNA follows: TGTGCCAGCAGTTTAACGGCCCCCAGCGGGAGAGAGCAGTTCTTC. It yields the protein CASSLTAPSGREQFF.

The CDR3 DNA reads TGTGCCAGCAGTTCTCCGGGACAGGGGGACAATGAGCAGTTCTTC. This sequence encodes CASSSPGQGDNEQFF. The V call is TRBV6-2 or TRBV6-3, the J call TRBJ2-1; 11 nucleotides match TRBD1. CDR3 length equals 15 residues. The germline CDR1 and CDR2 sequences are MNHEY and SVGEGT. V shed 4 bases and J 5 bases; nucleotides not matched to a gene: 4.

This clonotype was picked up a small number of times. This chain uses TRBV6-5 with TRBJ2-2, with 7 positions matching TRBD2. The CDR3 is made up of 11 amino acids. Unmatched junction bases numbered 4, after V lost 11 bases and J lost 7 bases. Germline V gene lookup returns CDR1 MNHEY and CDR2 SVGAGI. CDR3 DNA sequence: TGTGCCTCTGGGAGGGGCGGGGAGCTGTTTTTT. Amino acid sequence: CASGRGGELFF.

This chain joins TRBV2 and TRBJ1-5; D is undetermined. Trimming took off 1 base at V and 6 bases at J, with 7 bases between the two ends. Germline V lookup: CDR1 SNHLY, CDR2 FYNNEI. CDR3 size: 13 residues. CDR3 nucleotide sequence: TGTGCCAGCAGTGAAGATCAACGTCAGCCCCAGCATTTT. This encodes CASSEDQRQPQHF.

The rearrangement uses TRBV7-2 and TRBJ2-5; 9 positions match TRBD2. The germline CDR1 and CDR2 sequences are SGHTA and FQGNSA. The junction had 11 bases not matched to a gene; V was cut back by 4 bases and J by 2 bases. The CDR3 is 17 residues long. The CDR3 DNA is TGTGCCAGCAGCTCTAGGCTGGGGCTAGCGGGGCAAGAGACCCAGTACTTC. Protein: CASSSRLGLAGQETQYF.